One and the same sample provided the 30 T cell receptor beta chains below, sequenced in a study of T cells after yellow fever vaccination (dated by TCRdb to about 2019). Library generation was performed with 5' RACE. The sequencer was an Illumina NovaSeq 6000. Through fastp at Q25 and MiXCR, TCRdb rebuilt clones from the public reads, retaining in-frame beta chains. A single entry per CDR3 protein holds the most common genes and DNA from its merged rows. In all, the sample holds 25,000 to 30,000 distinct CDR3 sequences, and approximately 4.9% of those were seen once. The ten largest clones capture roughly two fifths of the sample. What this sample's treatment or condition label stands for: live attenuated yellow fever vaccine strain. Material: PBMCs, either bulk or a sorted T-cell subset (CD4+, CD8+, memory, or dextramer-sorted; not recorded which), obtained on the day of the yellow fever booster vaccination. The receptors were sampled from a man younger than 35 who received the YFV17D yellow fever vaccine.

This clonotype was seen at least ten times. The rearrangement links TRBV12-2 to TRBJ1-6. TRBV12-2 is noted as a pseudogene. The CDR3 is 16 residues long. CDR3 sequence reads: CASRLVLSQNNSPLHF. CDR3 nucleotide sequence: TGTGCAAGTCGCTTAGTCTTGTCACAGAATAATTCACCCCTCCACTTT.

The sample holds many counts of this clonotype. The chain recombines TRBV12-3 or TRBV12-4 with TRBJ2-3; 10 positions match TRBD2. The ends lost 6 bases at V and 7 bases at J; junction bases unmatched: 10. The CDR3 totals 15 residues. Here the CDR3 reads CASSYRSGGQNTQYF. The CDR3 DNA sequence: TGTGCCAGCAGCTATCGTAGCGGGGGGCAGAATACGCAGTATTTT.

This clonotype was recorded many times. The J gene is TRBJ2-7, the V gene TRBV5-1; D not certain. The CDR3 is made up of 12 amino acids. Germline CDR1 reads SGHRS; CDR2 reads YFSETQ. The V end lost 0 bases, the J end lost 3 bases, and 4 bases lay between the germline ends. CDR3 loop: CASSLGDYEQYF. CDR3 sequence (DNA): TGCGCCAGCAGCTTGGGCGACTACGAGCAGTACTTC.

This chain uses TRBV4-1 with TRBJ2-5; 7 bases are a match to TRBD2. Germline loops: CDR1 MGHRA, CDR2 YSYEKL. The J segment lost 1 base and the V segment lost 1 base, leaving 9 bases of the junction unmatched. This CDR3 is 17 amino acids long. The CDR3 loop is CASSQGPARGSQETQYF. The CDR3, as DNA: TGCGCCAGCAGCCAAGGTCCGGCGCGGGGGAGCCAAGAGACCCAGTACTTC.

This clonotype was recorded at least ten times. V is TRBV6-6 and J is TRBJ2-7; possible D gene TRBD1, 6 bases. Trimming took off 5 bases at V and 0 bases at J, with 11 bases between the two ends. Germline V lookup: CDR1 MNHNY, CDR2 SVGAGI (reference sequence). This CDR3 spans 14 amino acids. CDR3 residues: CASSRATGSYEQYF. CDR3 in DNA: TGTGCCAGCAGTCGAGCGACAGGCTCCTACGAGCAGTACTTC.

This clonotype was detected ten times or more. The V and J genes are TRBV7-2 and TRBJ1-6; no definite D call. The CDR3 length is 15 residues. Germline V gene data show CDR1 as SGHTA and CDR2 as FQGNSA. V was pared by 2 bases and J by 13 bases, with 18 bases between. The CDR3 loop is CASSLRWQGLWPLHF. Written as DNA, the CDR3 is TGTGCCAGCAGCTTAAGATGGCAAGGATTGTGGCCCCTCCACTTT.

The chain carries TRBV5-5 and TRBJ2-5; no firm D call. The CDR3 totals 13 residues. Germline CDR1 reads SGHKS; CDR2 reads YYEKEE (reference sequence). Trimming cost V 2 bases and J 0 bases, with 5 bases left between them. The CDR3 nucleotides are TGTGCCAGCAGCTTCGAAGACCAAGAGACCCAGTACTTC. This translates into CASSFEDQETQYF.

The chain joins TRBV5-1 to TRBJ2-6; either TRBD1 or TRBD2 may supply D (6 bases each). The germline gives CDR1 SGHRS, CDR2 YFSETQ. The V end was cut by 0 bases, the J end by 2 bases, with 12 bases between. The CDR3 is made up of 17 amino acids. The CDR3 spells CASSLVGGAPGANVLTF. CDR3 coding DNA: TGCGCCAGCAGCTTGGTCGGGGGCGCCCCTGGGGCCAACGTCCTGACTTTC.

This clonotype was recorded a few times. The J gene is TRBJ2-7, the V gene TRBV7-2; 11 bases match TRBD2. The CDR3 spans 14 residues. Germline lookup yields CDR1 SGHTA and CDR2 FQGNSA. V was clipped by 8 bases and J by 7 bases; unmatched bases: 10. CDR3: CASAYSGGAGEQYF. The CDR3 region has the DNA TGTGCCAGCGCGTATAGCGGGGGGGCGGGGGAGCAGTACTTC.

The table lists this clonotype with many counts. The chain uses TRBV20-1 and TRBJ1-5, with a tentative D call TRBD1 (5 bases). Trimming stripped 5 bases from V and 5 bases from J, with 10 bases between. The CDR3 length is 12 residues. Germline CDR1 reads DFQATT; CDR2 reads SNEGSKA (reference sequence). CDR3 nucleotides: TGCAGTGCTTCTCAGGGAGATCAGCCCCAGCATTTT. It encodes CSASQGDQPQHF.

This clonotype was counted ten times or more. The J gene is TRBJ2-7, the V gene TRBV20-1; perhaps D is TRBD1 or TRBD2 (5 bases each). CDR1 DFQATT and CDR2 SNEGSKA come from the germline V gene (reference sequence). The CDR3 sequence is 16 residues long. V was shortened by 1 base and J by 5 bases, with 21 bases between the two germline ends. As DNA, the CDR3 is TGCAGTGCTAGAGTAGGGACCGGGACCTCCCTCCACGAGCAGTACTTC. The encoded protein is CSARVGTGTSLHEQYF.

There are many counts of this clonotype. The chain links TRBV5-1 to TRBJ1-1; tentative D call: TRBD1 (5 bases). The CDR3 consists of 14 residues. CDR1 SGHRS and CDR2 YFSETQ come from the germline V gene. Trimming removed 2 bases from V and 2 bases from J, with 10 bases in between. CDR3 sequence: CASSFAGGNTEAFF. CDR3 bases: TGCGCCAGCAGCTTCGCCGGGGGAAACACTGAAGCTTTCTTT.

The J gene is TRBJ2-1, the V gene TRBV20-1, with D tentatively TRBD2 (7 bases). CDR3 size: 16 residues. Germline V gene lookup returns CDR1 DFQATT and CDR2 SNEGSKA (reference sequence). Trimming took 0 bases from V and 8 from J, leaving 20 bases between them. The DNA for the CDR3 is TGCAGTGCTAGAGAGGGGAGGGGGGTCTCCTGGGATGAGCAGTTCTTC. Protein: CSAREGRGVSWDEQFF.

This clonotype qualifies as medium-sized. The chain carries TRBV27 and TRBJ2-1, with 8 bases identical to TRBD2. CDR1 and CDR2 from the germline V gene are MNHEY and SMNVEV (reference sequence). J gave up 6 bases and V 5 bases, and 9 bases lay outside the gene matches. The CDR3 loop spans 15 amino acids. The CDR3 reads CASSLSGGPANEQFF. The CDR3 DNA sequence: TGTGCCAGCAGTCTAAGCGGGGGCCCAGCCAATGAGCAGTTCTTC.

V usage is TRBV12-3 or TRBV12-4 and J usage is TRBJ2-2; a possible D gene is TRBD1 (6 bases). The germline V and J ends were trimmed by 6 bases and 7 bases, with 15 bases remaining between them. The CDR3 loop spans 14 amino acids. This CDR3 is CASSHYRENGELFF. The CDR3 DNA is TGTGCCAGCAGCCATTACAGGGAGAACGGGGAGCTGTTTTTT.

This clonotype was detected many times. The chain has TRBV6-2 or TRBV6-3 and TRBJ2-7; TRBD1 matches 8 bases. The ends lost 6 bases at V and 6 bases at J; junction bases unmatched: 7. From germline, CDR1 is MNHEY and CDR2 SVGEGT. CDR3 size: 13 residues. The CDR3 DNA reads as TGTGCCAGCAGCTCAGACAGGGGAGGCGAGCAGTACGTC. It translates to CASSSDRGGEQYV.

This clonotype was counted ten times or more. This chain's CDR3 is CSAEASNYGYTF. The CDR3 DNA reads as TGCAGTGCCGAGGCATCTAACTATGGCTACACCTTC. V usage is TRBV20-1 and J usage is TRBJ1-2, with no clear D. Looked up from germline, CDR1 is DFQATT and CDR2 is SNEGSKA (reference sequence). The V end was cut by 6 bases, the J end by 0 bases, with 8 bases between. CDR3 length: 12 residues.

This clonotype has at least ten counts. The chain recombines TRBV12-3 or TRBV12-4 with TRBJ2-5; no firm D call. The length of the CDR3 is 13 residues. V lost 7 bases to trimming and J lost 0 bases, with 9 bases between them. The CDR3: CASTFADQETQYF. CDR3 DNA: TGTGCCAGCACCTTTGCGGACCAAGAGACCCAGTACTTC.

This clonotype was picked up many times. The gene calls are TRBV5-1 and TRBJ2-5, with D unclear. Germline V lookup: CDR1 SGHRS, CDR2 YFSETQ. The V gene lost 2 bases and the J gene lost 5 bases, with 16 bases spanning the gap. The CDR3 consists of 15 residues. This CDR3 reads CASSFQPPVGETQYF. CDR3 coding DNA: TGCGCCAGCAGCTTTCAACCCCCCGTAGGGGAGACCCAGTACTTC.

This sequence joins TRBV7-8 and TRBJ2-7, with 11 bases matching TRBD2. Unmatched junction bases numbered 6, after V lost 5 bases and J lost 6 bases. Per germline, CDR1 SGHVS and CDR2 FQNEAQ. The CDR3 runs 14 residues. CDR3 protein: CASSVLAGVGEQYF. The DNA of the CDR3 is TGTGCCAGCAGCGTACTAGCGGGGGTCGGCGAGCAGTACTTC.

The table lists this clonotype with a few counts. The rearrangement uses TRBV7-2 and TRBJ1-5; possible D gene TRBD1, 6 bases. Germline V gene data show CDR1 as SGHTA and CDR2 as FQGNSA. V was clipped by 6 bases and J by 2 bases, with 14 bases between them. The CDR3 spans 15 residues. CDR3 sequence (DNA): TGTGCCAGCAGATCTGAGGGGGGGGGCAATCAGCCCCAGCATTTT. Translation: CASRSEGGGNQPQHF.

The chain couples TRBV7-9 to TRBJ1-1; D perhaps matches TRBD1 (5 bases). Germline loops: CDR1 SEHNR, CDR2 FQNEAQ (reference sequence). Trimming took off 5 bases at V and 1 base at J, with 14 bases between the two ends. The CDR3 length is 15 residues. CDR3 in DNA: TGTGCCAGCAGCCCAGGACATCTCGCGAACACTGAAGCTTTCTTT. This codes for CASSPGHLANTEAFF.

This clonotype was observed at least ten times. The rearrangement uses TRBV5-1 and TRBJ1-2, with D maybe TRBD1 (6 bases). V lost 7 bases and J lost 2, with 15 bases in between. Germline V CDR1 and CDR2: SGHRS, YFSETQ. The CDR3 extends over 14 amino acids. The CDR3 DNA reads as TGCGCCAGCGGGTCAGGGGATCGCAACTATGGCTACACCTTC. Protein sequence: CASGSGDRNYGYTF.

At least ten counts were recorded for this clonotype. The chain carries TRBV11-2 and TRBJ2-5; 15 nucleotides agree with TRBD2. Germline V gives CDR1 SGHAT, CDR2 FQNNGV. The trim removed 5 bases at V and 5 bases at J, leaving 12 bases unmatched. This CDR3 region has 18 residues. As DNA, the CDR3 is TGTGCCAGCAGCCCCAAGAGGACTAGCGGGGGGGCCCCGGAGACCCAGTACTTC. This sequence encodes CASSPKRTSGGAPETQYF.

This clonotype was found many times. This chain links TRBV15 with TRBJ2-1; D is unresolved. The CDR3 contains 12 residues. Germline V gives CDR1 LNHNV, CDR2 YYDKDF (reference sequence). The V gene lost 1 base and the J gene lost 7 bases, with 5 bases spanning the gap. Here the CDR3 DNA reads TGTGCCACCAGCAGAGCTGAGAATGAGCAGTTCTTC. This gives the protein CATSRAENEQFF.

This clonotype was seen ten or more times. The chain joins TRBV5-4 to TRBJ2-7, with 9 nucleotides matching TRBD1. CDR1 and CDR2 (germline): SGHNT, YYREEE (reference sequence). This CDR3 is 14 amino acids long. V was clipped by 2 bases and J by 1 base; unmatched bases: 1. The CDR3 DNA follows: TGTGCCAGCAGCTTTGGGACAGGGTCCTACGAGCAGTACTTC. Amino acid sequence: CASSFGTGSYEQYF.

V gene TRBV5-1 combines with J gene TRBJ2-5; 7 bases are a match to TRBD2. The length of the CDR3 is 13 residues. The germline CDR1 and CDR2 sequences are SGHRS and YFSETQ. Trimming took 5 bases from V and 1 from J; bases not matched to a gene: 2. CDR3 in amino acids: CASRGGTQETQYF. The CDR3 nucleotides read TGCGCCAGCAGGGGAGGGACCCAAGAGACCCAGTACTTC.

This clonotype was counted at least ten times. V is TRBV20-1 and J is TRBJ1-5; D remains ambiguous. Looked up from germline, CDR1 is DFQATT and CDR2 is SNEGSKA (reference sequence). The CDR3 contains 15 residues. The germline V and J ends were trimmed by 3 bases and 4 bases, with 16 bases remaining between them. CDR3 sequence reads: CSASQPAKRNQPQHF. In DNA form, the CDR3 reads TGCAGTGCTAGTCAGCCCGCAAAAAGAAATCAGCCCCAGCATTTT.

This clonotype came up a few times. The V gene is TRBV3-1, the J gene TRBJ1-2; a possible D gene is TRBD1 (6 bases). V gave up 3 bases and J gave up 3 bases, with 14 bases separating them. The CDR3 runs to 15 residues. Germline CDR1 reads LGHDT; CDR2 reads YNNKEL (reference sequence). CDR3 bases: TGTGCCAGCAGCCACCGTTTTAAGGGGGACTATGGCTACACCTTC. Protein: CASSHRFKGDYGYTF.

This clonotype was counted ten times or more. This chain joins TRBV11-3 and TRBJ2-3; D possibly corresponds to TRBD2 (6 bases). The CDR3 length is 12 residues. Per the germline V gene, CDR1 is SGHNT and CDR2 is YENEEA. V lost 5 bases to trimming and J lost 10 bases, with 13 bases between them. The CDR3, as DNA: TGTGCCAGCAGCCCCGACCGGGACTCGCAGTATTTT. Protein sequence: CASSPDRDSQYF.